The 6 T cell receptor beta chains presented below share a single source sample, sequenced in a study of blood T cell repertoires in COVID-19. Repertoires were generated with immunoSEQ multiplex PCR, while TCRdb's copy carries only in-frame clones and drops some. The sample shows about 190,000 clones, around nine tenths of them seen only once. Sequencing input: peripheral blood. These receptors all stem from a man aged 40-55 years with acute or convalescent COVID-19.

The chain is built from TRBV27 and TRBJ2-3, with D perhaps matching TRBD2 (6 bases). V was trimmed by 6 bases and J by 4 bases, leaving 20 bases between them. CDR1 is MNHEY, CDR2 SMNVEV, per germline (reference sequence). The CDR3 spans 16 residues. CDR3 DNA: TGTGCCAGCAGATCAGCGACTAGAGGTAATGCAGATACGCAGTATTTT. Translation: CASRSATRGNADTQYF.

The chain couples TRBV10-3 to TRBJ1-2; 8 bases are shared with TRBD1. With V trimmed by 3 bases and J by 4 bases, 13 bases remained unmatched. In germline, CDR1 is ENHRY, CDR2 SYGVKD. The CDR3 extends over 17 amino acids. CDR3 DNA sequence: TGTGCCATCAGTGAAAACCTAGGACAGGGCCGTTCCTATGGCTACACCTTC. This sequence encodes CAISENLGQGRSYGYTF.

This rearrangement joins TRBV11-1 to TRBJ1-1, with TRBD1 as a possible D gene (6 bases). The CDR3 length is 16 residues. CDR1 and CDR2 (germline): SGHAT, FQDESV (reference sequence). V lost 0 bases to trimming and J lost 5 bases, with 16 bases between them. CDR3 sequence: CASSLARGPLGTEAFF. As DNA, the CDR3 is TGTGCCAGCAGCTTAGCCAGGGGCCCCCTCGGGACTGAAGCTTTCTTT.

The rearrangement links TRBV7-2 to TRBJ2-7, with TRBD2 matching over 11 bases. The V segment lost 2 bases and the J segment 8 bases; nucleotides outside the gene matches: 8. The CDR3 is 15 amino acids. Germline values: CDR1 SGHTA, CDR2 FQGNSA. In nucleotides, the CDR3 is TGTGCCAGCAGCTTATCCCAGACTAGCGGGGCTAAGCAGTACTTC. It translates to CASSLSQTSGAKQYF.

The chain recombines TRBV5-8 with TRBJ2-5; a weak D match, TRBD1 (7 bases). The CDR3 runs to 13 residues. Germline V gene data show CDR1 as SGHTS and CDR2 as YDEGEE. The V end lost 9 bases, the J end lost 5 bases, and 17 bases lay between the germline ends. The chain's CDR3 is CATRGRGVETQYF. In nucleotides, the CDR3 is TGTGCCACCCGTGGCAGGGGGGTGGAGACCCAGTACTTC.

This clone is a singleton in its sample. The gene calls are TRBV12-3 or TRBV12-4 and TRBJ2-1; D remains unclear. V was trimmed by 3 bases and J by 8 bases, leaving 11 bases between them. This CDR3 comprises 13 residues. The CDR3 DNA is TGTGCCAGCAGTTTGAGTCTTAACTATGAGCAGTTCTTC. It codes for CASSLSLNYEQFF.